This T cell receptor beta chain was captured by sequencing in a study of blood T cell repertoires in COVID-19 (dated by TCRdb to 2019 to 2021). For the wider study: The collaborator samples originated in the United States, Italy and Spain and spanned the acute and convalescent phases of COVID-19. The material from the prospective study consisted of cDNA or gDNA derived from T cells, B-cell-depleted T cells, or PBMCs. Subjects who had been exposed to COVID-19, were actively infected with it, or had recovered from it provided the deeply sampled blood TCRbeta repertoires that made up the dataset. The repertoires were released in a freely available public database intended as a resource for research on the immune response to SARS-CoV-2. The samples were drawn from the first 160 participants of the ongoing ImmuneRACE study and from more than 1,000 subjects provided by 6 global collaborators. The sample metadata nearly always contained a de-identified subject ID, COVID-19 status, age in years and sex. Where HLA class I and class II types were available, the types were taken from metadata supplied by the sample provider, not from assay-based typing. General conclusions and limits of the study: Clinical and demographic metadata were provided uncurated, with the amount varying by source and participant.

The immunoSEQ Assay, a bias-controlled multiplex PCR, was used to amplify TCRbeta CDR3 regions from genomic DNA. The original pipeline was this. Within the assay, amplification of reference gene primers was used to estimate how many nucleated cells each sample contained. To quantify the absolute abundance of each unique TCRbeta CDR3 rearrangement, sequence reads were collapsed and filtered. For each sample, productive Simpson clonality was calculated as the square root of Simpson's diversity index over productive rearrangements. The clones in this table, taken by TCRdb from immuneACCESS, are in-frame only. Not every clone is retained; where verified, under half of the shortfall comes from an unresolved V gene, and the cause of the rest is unknown. The DNA gave D and trimming, while V, J and clone size come from that table. Across this sample there are roughly 200,000 clones, with about 85% seen only once. The biggest ten clones account for about 6.3% of the sample.

Participants in the prospective study were enrolled through a virtual design, were aged roughly 18 to 100 years, and lived in roughly 24 United States geographic areas. To assign participants to cohorts, the prospective study relied on clinical history that participants themselves reported in a screening survey and a study questionnaire. ImmuneRACE Cohort 3 recovered participants were defined by two consecutive negative NP/OP PCR tests, healthcare professional clearance, or symptom resolution. In the prospective study, mobile phlebotomists collected whole blood, serum and a nasopharyngeal or oropharyngeal swab from each participant. Over a roughly 2-month period, participants in the prospective study had the option of providing additional blood draws and questionnaires. Before DNA extraction, blood samples from the prospective study were shipped at room temperature or frozen. The germline V gene (reference sequence) sets CDR1 to LNHNV and CDR2 to YYDKDF. From its cysteine to its phenylalanine, the CDR3 spans 15 amino acids. Of the read, only the CDR3 DNA is kept; its 45 bases are in frame from base 1. V trim: 3 bases; J trim: 2 bases; unmatched bases: 4.

The count of this clone is one. Its antigen specificity is not known. The sample holds no much larger clone one base away, and base qualities are not on file. Sequenced material: PBMCs or T cells enriched from blood (not recorded which). The rearranged chain carries TRBV15 and TRBJ2-3; a stretch of 8 junction bases matches TRBD1. The sequence came from a man aged 40-55 years who had recovered from COVID-19. The CDR3 protein sequence reads: CATSSRGQVTDTQYF. The base sequence is TGTGCCACCAGCAGCAGGGGGCAGGTCACAGATACGCAGTATTTT.